This TCR beta chain is drawn from a study of early T cells in non-severe SARS-CoV-2 infection. Study overall: Unpaired chains resulted from sequencing bulk RNA of unsorted whole blood.

Separate cDNA molecules each had unique molecular identifiers attached to them. TCRdb redid the calling of the 5' RACE reads with MiXCR, one entry per CDR3 protein. The table has 55,000 to 80,000 distinct CDR3 sequences, about an eighth seen once. Study results and limitations: Anti-spike CD8 responses were favored by VDJdb matching, which missed private and CD4 specificities.

V lost 5 bases and J lost 0, with 10 bases in between. Germline CDR1 SGHAT, CDR2 FQNNGV. The CDR3 has 15 amino acids. This clonotype was seen more than once but under ten times. The antigen is unknown. The genes are TRBV11-2 and TRBJ2-2; D gene ambiguous. Sequencing was performed on whole blood, taken at baseline. The TCR was taken from an adult who was a healthcare worker with PCR-confirmed SARS-CoV-2 infection or an uninfected control (not recorded which). CDR3 amino acids: CASSPLAANTGELFF. CDR3 nucleotide sequence: TGTGCCAGCAGCCCCCTGGCCGCGAACACCGGGGAGCTGTTTTTT. Based on the CDR3 plus reference TRBV11-2 and TRBJ2-2, the full variable domain is EAGVAQSPRYKIIEKRQSVAFWCNPISGHATLYWYQQILGQGPKLLIQFQNNGVVDDSQLPKDRFSAERLKGVDSTLKIQPAKLEDSAVYLCASSPLAANTGELFFGEGSRLTVL.